This T cell receptor (beta chain) comes out of a study of cytomegalovirus exposure and HLA in healthy donors. V shed 5 bases and J 2 bases; nucleotides not matched to a gene: 7. Germline V gene data show CDR1 as GTSNPN and CDR2 as SVGIG (reference sequence). There are 14 residues in the CDR3. Points on this clone: As yet, its antigen is unknown.

Both 60 Vbeta primers and 13 Jbeta primers went into the PCR. The data were produced by immunoSEQ multiplex PCR, yet TCRdb's version contains in-frame clones alone and is incomplete. The sample includes around 200,000 clones, about four fifths of them seen just once. Findings and caveats of the study: Donors belonging to an Asian-associated ancestry cluster reportedly showed fewer N-insertions in productive TCRs than the approximately 700-donor mean, according to what a later analysis found.

The chain is built from TRBV30 and TRBJ1-2; 8 nucleotides align to TRBD1. Input material: PBMCs. The origin of this receptor is a male donor in good health and CMV-seronegative. CDR3 bases: TGTGCCTGGGATTTTACAGGGGGGAACTATGGCTACACCTTC. Its translation: CAWDFTGGNYGYTF.